Only a few counts were recorded for the clone carrying this T cell receptor beta chain. The record originates from a study of shared clonotypes between healthy human individuals. The V gene's germline CDR1 is SEHNR and CDR2 FQNEAQ (reference sequence). The CDR3 extends over 15 amino acids. V was cut by 0 bases and J by 0 bases, with 6 bases left in between. The naive CD8 subset, CD45RO-negative cells positively selected for CCR7, excluded terminally differentiated effector memory CD45RA+ cells. Data came from immunoSEQ multiplex PCR; TCRdb stores just in-frame clones and leaves some out. The sample consists of over 800,000 clones, 80% to 95% of them appearing once.

Sequencing was performed on naive CD8+ T cells sorted from blood. This clonotype originated in a man in his thirties or forties in good health. This chain links TRBV7-9 with TRBJ2-1, with D perhaps matching TRBD1 (5 bases). The CDR3 DNA sequence: TGTGCCAGCAGCTTAGCAGGGGCCTCCTACAATGAGCAGTTCTTC. Translated: CASSLAGASYNEQFF.